This TCR beta chain emerged from a study of T cell changes during pregnancy in multiple sclerosis. This clone was detected only a few times. The conserved final phenylalanine or tryptophan is absent from the CDR3, which likely points to a read error. No DNA is shown, since the ends of the CDR3 on it are uncertain; the CDR3 is the one TCRdb lists. This table comes from immunoSEQ multiplex PCR, and its TCRdb copy is limited to in-frame clones, with some not included. Counted here are 14,000 to 15,000 clones, 65% to 90% occurring once; the ten biggest clones make up roughly a fifth. Germline V gives CDR1 SGHRS, CDR2 YFSETQ. The length of the CDR3 is 8 amino acids, counting both ends.

The V gene is TRBV5-1, the J gene TRBJ1-2. Material: CD8+ T cells from peripheral blood mononuclear cells, obtained in the first trimester of pregnancy. This clonotype originated in a female donor with multiple sclerosis, enrolled in a pregnancy study. The CDR3 sequence: CASSSRVS.